This T cell receptor beta chain comes out of a study of TIL therapy for anti-PD-1-resistant metastatic lung cancer. Study-level information: Most patients had lung adenocarcinoma; several tumors were EGFR-mutant, two ALK-rearranged; half smoked currently or formerly.

About this clone itself: The antigen remains unidentified.

The immunoSEQ assay was v3. Repertoires were generated with immunoSEQ multiplex PCR, while TCRdb's copy carries only in-frame clones and drops some. The sample carries about 100,000 clones, under 70% recorded once. The CDR3 consists of 13 residues. The germline V gene encodes CDR1 SQVTM and CDR2 ANQGSEA. With 7 bases clipped from V and 5 bases from J, the junction kept 7 bases outside the gene matches. This sample's time point: pre-treatment sample, taken before nivolumab and TIL therapy. Pleural nodules or supraclavicular lymph nodes made up most of the excised metastases sampled. Study-wide findings and caveats: Compared with baseline intratumoral T cells, expanded TIL cultures were more clonal and less diverse (about 6% vs 30%).

Source: tumor tissue, taken at baseline. The clonotype originates from a person aged 25 to 85 with non-small cell lung cancer. V and J are TRBV29-1 and TRBJ1-5; TRBD1 matches 8 bases. The DNA of the CDR3 is TGCAGCGCCCTCGGGACAGGCGATCAGCCCCAGCATTTT. Translated: CSALGTGDQPQHF.